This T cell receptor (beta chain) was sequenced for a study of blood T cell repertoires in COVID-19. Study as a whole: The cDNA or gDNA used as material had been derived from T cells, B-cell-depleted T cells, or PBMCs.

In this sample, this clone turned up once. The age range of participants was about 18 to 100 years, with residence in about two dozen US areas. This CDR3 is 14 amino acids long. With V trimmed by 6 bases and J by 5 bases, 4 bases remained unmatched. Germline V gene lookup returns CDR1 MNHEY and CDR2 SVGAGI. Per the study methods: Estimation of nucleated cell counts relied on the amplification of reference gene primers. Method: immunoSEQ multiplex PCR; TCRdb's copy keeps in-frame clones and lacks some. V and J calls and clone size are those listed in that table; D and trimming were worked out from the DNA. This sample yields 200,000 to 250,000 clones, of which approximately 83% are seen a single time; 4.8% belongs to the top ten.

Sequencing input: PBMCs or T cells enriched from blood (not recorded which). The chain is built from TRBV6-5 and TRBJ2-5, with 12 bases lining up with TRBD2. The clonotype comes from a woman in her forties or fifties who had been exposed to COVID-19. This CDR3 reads CASSAGLAGETQYF. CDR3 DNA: TGTGCCAGCAGCGCCGGACTAGCGGGGGAGACCCAGTACTTC.